The clone carrying this TCR beta chain was observed a handful of times. Treatment was busulfan-fludarabine conditioning, a marrow graft, and cyclophosphamide on days +3 and +4. Trimming pared 1 base from V and 9 bases from J, leaving 18 bases between. Germline loops: CDR1 SEHNR, CDR2 FQNEAQ (reference sequence). The CDR3 consists of 15 residues. These data are taken from a study of T cells after posttransplantation cyclophosphamide. Assay used: immunoSEQ multiplex PCR; TCRdb lists only in-frame clones, some missing. The table lists about 11,000 clones, around nine tenths of them singletons, with 27% in the top ten.

V gene TRBV7-9 combines with J gene TRBJ2-5; the D gene is possibly TRBD1 (6 bases). Specimen: CD4+ T cells sorted from PBMCs, collected after allogeneic stem cell transplant with posttransplant cyclophosphamide. The sequence was collected from a male patient between 25 and 39 years old who received an allogeneic stem cell transplant from a related donor, was CMV-positive, and had acute GVHD only. Some T cells may possibly be graft donor cells. CDR3 region: CASSLGAGQQGPQYF. The CDR3 nucleotides are TGTGCCAGCAGCTTAGGGGCAGGGCAGCAGGGGCCCCAGTACTTC.